The rows below give T cell receptor beta chains drawn from one sample of a study of graft-versus-host responses after intestinal transplantation. Sequencing was performed with immunoSEQ multiplex PCR; in TCRdb, only in-frame clones are kept and a portion is missing. Altogether about 23,000 clones are present, roughly 90% being singletons, with the ten largest covering 2%. The sequencing used PBMCs, collected almost 40 days after intestinal transplant. These receptors came from a human patient who received an intestinal transplant, so some T cells may come from the graft donor. Each CDR3 is given with its conserved first and last residue. Fields, in order: J gene, CDR3 length, V gene, clone size, D gene, CDR3 protein, CDR3 DNA. A D gene is named only where the DNA matches it firmly. The size field is filled for only some rows; it gives once, few, many or a size class.

TRBJ2-6 19 TRBV9 - TRBD2 CASSVGWGLMGSGANVLTF TGTGCCAGCAGCGTAGGATGGGGACTAATGGGCTCTGGGGCCAACGTCCTGACTTTC
TRBJ2-7 17 TRBV13 - - CASSLGQGPQFSYEQYF TGTGCCAGCAGCTTAGGCCAGGGCCCCCAGTTCTCCTACGAGCAGTACTTC
TRBJ2-1 14 TRBV1 once - CTSSRFDGRNEQFF TGCACCAGCAGCCGTTTTGACGGGCGGAATGAGCAGTTCTTC
TRBJ1-2 13 TRBV5-1 - TRBD1 CASSSTGVSGYTF TGCGCCAGCAGCTCGACAGGGGTCAGCGGCTACACCTTC
TRBJ1-2 13 TRBV5-1 - - CASSLYRVDGYTF TGCGCCAGCAGCTTGTACAGGGTCGACGGCTACACCTTC
TRBJ1-5 14 TRBV14 - TRBD1 CASSQDRGNQPQHF TGTGCCAGCAGCCAGGACAGGGGCAATCAGCCCCAGCATTTT
TRBJ1-5 15 TRBV28 - - CASSPGRLGNQPQHF TGTGCCAGCAGCCCGGGACGGCTGGGCAATCAGCCCCAGCATTTT
TRBJ1-2 13 TRBV5-1 - - CASSLDRVEGYTF TGCGCCAGCAGCTTGGACAGGGTCGAGGGCTACACCTTC
TRBJ2-1 15 TRBV7-2 - TRBD2 CASSLKAGGFNEQFF TGTGCCAGCAGTCTAAAGGCGGGAGGGTTCAATGAGCAGTTCTTC
TRBJ2-7 17 TRBV4-3 once - CASSQDAVRGHGNEQYF TGCGCCAGCAGCCAAGATGCCGTTCGTGGGCACGGTAACGAGCAGTACTTC
TRBJ2-7 13 TRBV30 - TRBD1 CAWSVGQSYEQYF TGTGCCTGGAGTGTGGGACAGTCCTACGAGCAGTACTTC
TRBJ2-7 13 TRBV29-1 - - CSVEQGGPYEQYF TGCAGCGTTGAACAGGGTGGGCCCTACGAGCAGTACTTC
TRBJ2-1 16 TRBV28 - TRBD2 CASSPQAGGPNNEQFF TGTGCCAGCAGTCCCCAAGCGGGAGGGCCAAACAATGAGCAGTTCTTC
TRBJ2-7 16 TRBV19 - TRBD2 CASSIDGTSGRSEQYF TGTGCCAGTAGTATAGATGGAACTAGCGGGAGAAGCGAGCAGTACTTC
TRBJ1-2 15 TRBV27 - - CASSPRGWGYYGYTF TGTGCCAGCAGCCCAAGGGGTTGGGGGTACTATGGCTACACCTTC
TRBJ2-1 15 TRBV10-3 - TRBD2 CAIWGGTSGSDEQFF TGTGCCATCTGGGGGGGGACTAGCGGGAGCGACGAGCAGTTCTTC
TRBJ1-5 13 TRBV15 - - CATSEHSNQPQHF TGTGCCACCAGCGAACATAGCAATCAGCCCCAGCATTTT
TRBJ1-2 12 TRBV5-4 - - CASSFPREGYTF TGTGCCAGCAGCTTTCCCCGCGAGGGCTACACCTTC
TRBJ1-1 14 TRBV5-1 few - CASSLSGANTEAFF TGCGCCAGCAGCCTCTCGGGGGCGAACACTGAAGCTTTCTTT
TRBJ1-2 18 TRBV7-9 - TRBD1 CASSGTGGANPFLNGYTF TGTGCCAGCAGCGGGACAGGGGGCGCGAACCCCTTTCTCAATGGCTACACCTTC
TRBJ1-5 19 TRBV28 - TRBD1 CASSFDPSGTGVGNQPQHF TGTGCCAGCAGTTTTGACCCCTCAGGGACAGGGGTAGGAAATCAGCCCCAGCATTTT
TRBJ2-7 16 TRBV7-9 - - CASSLAKDRFSIEQYF TGTGCCAGCAGCCTAGCGAAGGACAGGTTTTCGATAGAGCAGTACTTC
TRBJ2-7 16 TRBV10-3 - - CAISDPWWESSYEQYF TGTGCCATCAGTGACCCATGGTGGGAGTCCTCCTACGAGCAGTACTTC
TRBJ2-7 14 TRBV9 once - CASSVDPGSYEQYF TGTGCCAGCAGCGTAGACCCGGGCTCCTACGAGCAGTACTTC
TRBJ2-1 17 TRBV19 - TRBD2 CASSIGTGRVSYNEQFF TGTGCCAGTAGTATTGGAACCGGGAGGGTTAGCTACAATGAGCAGTTCTTC
TRBJ2-7 11 TRBV28 - - CASRDLWEQYF TGTGCCAGCAGGGACCTTTGGGAGCAGTACTTC
TRBJ2-5 15 TRBV7-8 - - CASSSGLCPQETQYF TGTGCCAGCAGCTCTGGACTTTGCCCCCAAGAGACCCAGTACTTC
TRBJ1-1 20 TRBV15 - - CATSSPGRQVGNTENTEAFF TGTGCCACCAGCAGCCCGGGACGCCAAGTCGGGAACACTGAAAACACTGAAGCTTTCTTT
TRBJ2-1 14 TRBV7-9 - - CASSRLQGHNEQFF TGTGCCAGCAGTCGGCTACAGGGTCACAATGAGCAGTTCTTC
TRBJ1-1 14 TRBV9 - - CASSVVAMDTEAFF TGTGCCAGCAGCGTTGTGGCGATGGACACTGAAGCTTTCTTT
TRBJ2-5 15 TRBV28 - - CASSLFGTGGETQYF TGTGCCAGCAGTTTATTCGGAACGGGTGGGGAGACCCAGTACTTC
TRBJ2-1 14 TRBV28 - - CASSLTSPSHEQFF TGTGCCAGCAGTCTGACCTCCCCTAGCCATGAGCAGTTCTTC
TRBJ1-3 16 TRBV14 - - CASSQDWDAYGNTIYF TGTGCCAGCAGCCAAGATTGGGACGCCTATGGAAACACCATATATTTT
TRBJ2-7 15 TRBV6-1 medium-sized - CASSFPPSGLGEQYF TGTGCCAGCAGTTTTCCCCCCTCAGGGTTGGGCGAGCAGTACTTC
TRBJ1-1 12 TRBV2 - - CARAGPGTEAFF TGTGCCAGGGCCGGCCCGGGCACTGAAGCTTTCTTT
TRBJ1-3 15 TRBV5-6 - TRBD1 CASSLVLGGGNTIYF TGTGCCAGCAGCTTGGTGTTAGGGGGCGGAAACACCATATATTTT
TRBJ2-1 14 TRBV9 - TRBD1 CASSHRDSYNEQFF TGTGCCAGCAGCCACCGGGACAGCTACAATGAGCAGTTCTTC
TRBJ2-1 14 TRBV7-9 - TRBD2 CASTGLVGHNEQFF TGTGCCAGCACGGGACTAGTCGGCCACAATGAGCAGTTCTTC
TRBJ1-4 15 TRBV7-6 - - CASSLGGRSDEKLFF TGTGCCAGCAGCTTAGGGGGCCGGTCTGATGAAAAACTGTTTTTT
TRBJ2-1 16 TRBV7-9 - TRBD2 CASSFLGLAGVNEQFF TGTGCCAGCAGCTTTTTAGGGCTAGCGGGAGTCAATGAGCAGTTCTTC
TRBJ2-5 18 TRBV25-1 - TRBD2 CASSETRTSGRAEETQYF TGTGCCAGCAGTGAAACTCGGACTAGCGGGAGAGCGGAAGAGACCCAGTACTTC
TRBJ1-4 14 TRBV11-2 - - CASSLDYGNEKLFF TGTGCCAGCAGCTTAGATTACGGGAATGAAAAACTGTTTTTT
TRBJ1-1 15 TRBV18 - - CASSPTPRGNTEAFF TGTGCCAGCTCACCGACGCCCCGAGGGAACACTGAAGCTTTCTTT
TRBJ2-1 13 TRBV13 - - CASSLAPQNEQFF TGTGCCAGCAGCTTGGCGCCCCAAAATGAGCAGTTCTTC
TRBJ2-2 17 TRBV27 - TRBD2 CASSAGTSGRATGELFF TGTGCCAGCAGCGCTGGGACTAGCGGGAGGGCGACCGGGGAGCTGTTTTTT
TRBJ2-7 14 TRBV28 - - CASTLTGGAYEQYF TGTGCCAGCACCCTGACAGGAGGAGCCTACGAGCAGTACTTC
TRBJ2-1 14 TRBV7-9 - - CASSRRGPYNEQFF TGTGCCAGCAGCCGGCGAGGACCGTACAATGAGCAGTTCTTC
TRBJ2-7 12 TRBV5-6 once TRBD1 CASGTGSYEQYF TGTGCCAGCGGGACAGGCTCCTACGAGCAGTACTTC
TRBJ1-1 15 TRBV27 - - CASSHRAWEGTEAFF TGTGCCAGCAGCCACCGGGCATGGGAAGGGACTGAAGCTTTCTTT
TRBJ2-5 16 TRBV28 - - CASSFLELSPQETQYF TGTGCCAGCAGTTTTTTGGAACTGTCCCCCCAAGAGACCCAGTACTTC
TRBJ1-2 16 TRBV2 - - CASSYHLGGELYGYTF TGTGCCAGCAGTTATCACCTTGGGGGCGAGCTCTATGGCTACACCTTC
TRBJ2-1 15 TRBV19 - TRBD1 CASSIPRGSYNEQFF TGTGCCAGTAGTATTCCCAGGGGGTCCTACAATGAGCAGTTCTTC
TRBJ1-1 14 TRBV5-6 - - CASSFHPHMPRAFF TGTGCCAGCAGCTTCCATCCTCATATGCCGAGAGCTTTCTTT
TRBJ2-3 11 TRBV30 few - CAWSGGGRGHF TGTGCCTGGAGTGGCGGGGGGAGGGGGCATTTT
TRBJ2-7 16 TRBV6-7 - TRBD1 CAISPLVQGAQDEQYF TGTGCCATCTCACCGCTAGTACAGGGGGCGCAGGACGAGCAGTACTTC